Here is one T cell receptor beta chain with its context. This sample was included in a study of cytomegalovirus exposure and HLA in healthy donors. Sequencing was performed with immunoSEQ multiplex PCR; in TCRdb, only in-frame clones are kept and a portion is missing. The data show 250,000 to 400,000 clones, roughly 86% seen once. This CDR3 has 13 residues. Germline values: CDR1 PRHDT, CDR2 FYEKMQ (reference sequence). Trimming cost V 0 bases and J 6 bases; bases outside gene matches: 2. What was sequenced was PBMCs. The sequence was obtained from a man aged 25-45 years in good health and CMV-seronegative. This chain joins TRBV13 and TRBJ2-7; 7 bases are shared with TRBD2. For the CDR3, the DNA is TGTGCCAGCAGCTTAGGCGGGGAGGGCGAGCAGTACTTC. Protein: CASSLGGEGEQYF. Full variable domain (missing parts from reference TRBV13 and TRBJ2-7): AAGVIQSPRHLIKEKRETATLKCYPIPRHDTVYWYQQGPGQDPQFLISFYEKMQSDKGSIPDRFSAQQFSDYHSELNMSSLELGDSALYFCASSLGGEGEQYFGPGTRLTVT.